Below, 25 T cell receptor beta chains from the same sample are listed, as sequenced in a study of beta chain features in type 1 diabetes. Sequenced material consisted of expressed TCRB transcripts (all of the isolated RNA was reverse transcribed). Here immunoSEQ multiplex PCR was the method, and the copy in TCRdb shows in-frame clones only, minus some. The sample lists approximately 470,000 clones, about 30% seen once, with 0.06% to 0.07% in the top ten. The sequencing sample was made of naive CD4+ T cells from blood. The source is a man in his late teens or twenties in good health.

Only a few counts were recorded for this clone. The CDR3: CASSLGYGENYGYTF. CDR3 coding DNA: TGCGCCAGCAGCTTGGGTTACGGCGAGAACTATGGCTACACCTTC. The gene calls are TRBV5-1 and TRBJ1-2; D not certain. V shed 0 bases and J shed 2 bases, with 11 bases lying between them. The germline V gene encodes CDR1 SGHRS and CDR2 YFSETQ. The CDR3 runs 15 residues.

This clone was seen a handful of times. The V and J genes are TRBV7-9 and TRBJ2-1, with 8 positions matching TRBD2. V shed 4 bases and J 4 bases; nucleotides not matched to a gene: 3. CDR1 and CDR2 (germline): SEHNR, FQNEAQ (reference sequence). CDR3 size: 14 residues. The CDR3 loop reads CASSWGLDYNEQFF. In nucleotides, the CDR3 is TGTGCCAGCAGCTGGGGACTAGATTACAATGAGCAGTTCTTC. The full variable domain, in which reference TRBV7-9 and TRBJ2-1 provide the parts outside the CDR3, is DTGVSQNPRHKITKRGQNVTFRCDPISEHNRLYWYRQTLGQGPEFLTYFQNEAQLEKSRLLSDRFSAERPKGSFSTLEIQRTEQGDSAMYLCASSWGLDYNEQFFGPGTRLTVL.

This clone showed up just a few times. The same CDR3 arises from other DNA sequences in this sample as well. The rearrangement uses TRBV7-2 and TRBJ2-5; no clear D. V was clipped by 5 bases and J by 5 bases, with 9 bases between them. CDR3 length: 12 amino acids. Germline V gene lookup returns CDR1 SGHTA and CDR2 FQGNSA. This chain's CDR3 is CASSPPWETQYF. Written as DNA, the CDR3 is TGTGCCAGCAGCCCGCCCTGGGAGACCCAGTACTTC.

This clone was recorded a few times. The V gene is TRBV14, the J gene TRBJ2-3; D remains unclear. The germline gives CDR1 SGHDN, CDR2 FVKESK. The CDR3 covers 16 residues. The V and J ends lost 0 bases and 1 base respectively, with 11 bases between them. The CDR3 nucleotides read TGTGCCAGCAGCCAAGATCATTGGTATGGCACAGATACGCAGTATTTT. Translation gives CASSQDHWYGTDTQYF.

The V gene is TRBV9, the J gene TRBJ2-1; unclear D gene. The CDR3 extends over 13 amino acids. Germline V lookup: CDR1 SGDLS, CDR2 YYNGEE. The V gene lost 3 bases and the J gene lost 1 base, with 5 bases spanning the gap. In nucleotides, the CDR3 is TGTGCCAGCAGCGGACGGTCCTACAATGAGCAGTTCTTC. The encoded protein is CASSGRSYNEQFF.

About this clone itself: The junction and the germline gene differ at one end; a read error may be behind it. The chain employs TRBV19 and TRBJ2-4; D call uncertain. The CDR3 loop spans 13 amino acids. Germline CDR1 and CDR2: LNHDA and SQIVND (reference sequence). CDR3 nucleotide sequence: TGTGCCAGCAGTAATGATCCGGGCCTCACTCCGTACTTC. Protein sequence: CASSNDPGLTPYF.

The chain joins TRBV9 to TRBJ1-1; D is ambiguous. V gave up 3 bases and J gave up 1 base, with 10 bases separating them. The CDR3 consists of 14 residues. CDR1 and CDR2 from the germline V gene are SGDLS and YYNGEE. The CDR3 DNA reads as TGTGCCAGCAGCGCGGGGATGCGGAACACTGAAGCTTTCTTT. It codes for CASSAGMRNTEAFF.

This clone was seen more than once but under ten times. This chain uses TRBV29-1 with TRBJ1-1; D is undetermined. The CDR3 is made up of 13 amino acids. V was pared by 7 bases and J by 1 base, with 13 bases between. The V gene's germline CDR1 is SQVTM and CDR2 ANQGSEA. The CDR3 coding sequence is TGCAGCGGGTCGTTGGGAACGAACACTGAAGCTTTCTTT. It encodes CSGSLGTNTEAFF. Drawing the rest from reference TRBV29-1 and TRBJ1-1, the complete variable domain is SAVISQKPSRDICQRGTSLTIQCQVDSQVTMMFWYRQQPGQSLTLIATANQGSEATYESGFVIDKFPISRPNLTFSTLTVSNMSPEDSSIYLCSGSLGTNTEAFFGQGTRLTVV.

This chain uses TRBV2 with TRBJ2-7; D may match TRBD1 or TRBD2 (5 bases each). This CDR3 has 11 residues. The V end lost 5 bases, the J end lost 12 bases, and 14 bases lay between the germline ends. Germline V lookup: CDR1 SNHLY, CDR2 FYNNEI. DNA for the CDR3: TGTGCCAGCAGTCCCCGGGACGGAGTGTACTTC. This sequence encodes CASSPRDGVYF.

V gene TRBV7-2 combines with J gene TRBJ2-5; tentatively, D is TRBD2 (6 bases). The CDR3 length is 13 residues. V was shortened by 2 bases and J by 4 bases, with 8 bases between the two germline ends. Germline values: CDR1 SGHTA, CDR2 FQGNSA. Here the CDR3 reads CASSLTGAETQYF. For the CDR3, the DNA is TGTGCCAGCAGCTTAACGGGAGCAGAGACCCAGTACTTC. The complete variable domain, with remaining parts taken from reference TRBV7-2 and TRBJ2-5, reads GAGVSQSPSNKVTEKGKDVELRCDPISGHTALYWYRQSLGQGLEFLIYFQGNSAPDKSGLPSDRFSAERTGGSVSTLTIQRTQQEDSAVYLCASSLTGAETQYFGPGTRLLVL.

The chain employs TRBV25-1 and TRBJ2-2; unclear D gene. The CDR3 runs to 13 residues. Trimming left V 7 bases short and J 2 bases short, with 8 bases between. The germline gives CDR1 MGHDK, CDR2 SYGVNS. CDR3 sequence reads: CASKGGNTGELFF. CDR3 sequence (DNA): TGTGCCAGCAAGGGCGGTAACACCGGGGAGCTGTTTTTT. The complete variable domain, with remaining parts taken from reference TRBV25-1 and TRBJ2-2, reads EADIYQTPRYLVIGTGKKITLECSQTMGHDKMYWYQQDPGMELHLIHYSYGVNSTEKGDLSSESTVSRIRTEHFPLTLESARPSHTSQYLCASKGGNTGELFFGEGSRLTVL.

This clone was seen a handful of times. The CDR3 sequence: CAISESGTVNEQYF. CDR3 coding DNA: TGTGCCATCAGTGAGTCCGGGACAGTCAACGAGCAGTACTTC. V usage is TRBV10-3 and J usage is TRBJ2-7; 7 bases line up with TRBD1. The CDR3 is 14 amino acids. The V gene end was trimmed by 0 bases and the J gene end by 5 bases; junction bases not matched to a gene: 4. Germline V gene data show CDR1 as ENHRY and CDR2 as SYGVKD.

The rearrangement joins TRBV5-1 to TRBJ2-7; a possible D gene is TRBD2 (5 bases). The germline V gene encodes CDR1 SGHRS and CDR2 YFSETQ. There are 11 residues in the CDR3. Trimming shortened V by 4 bases and J by 6 bases, and 8 bases separated the two germline ends. The CDR3 loop is CASSRGLEQYF. In DNA, the CDR3 is TGCGCCAGCAGCCGGGGTCTCGAGCAGTACTTC.

The rearrangement uses TRBV25-1 and TRBJ2-1, with a possible D match to TRBD1 (6 bases). V lost 4 bases and J 12 bases, leaving 22 bases between the germline ends. This CDR3 contains 15 residues. The germline CDR1 and CDR2 sequences are MGHDK and SYGVNS. The CDR3 DNA reads as TGTGCCAGCAGTGGAACAGGGAGTCGGAGCGAAGGGCAGTTCTTC. Translated: CASSGTGSRSEGQFF.

This clone was seen once. This chain joins TRBV5-6 and TRBJ2-7; TRBD1 matches 7 bases. V gave up 3 bases and J gave up 0 bases; unmatched junction bases: 3. The CDR3 contains 14 residues. The V gene's germline CDR1 is SGHDT and CDR2 YYEEEE. The CDR3, as DNA: TGTGCCAGCAGCTGGACAGGACCCTCCTACGAGCAGTACTTC. It translates to CASSWTGPSYEQYF.

This clone was seen a few times. The same CDR3 arises from other DNA sequences in this sample as well. The V gene is TRBV30, the J gene TRBJ1-2, with TRBD1 as a possible D gene (5 bases). CDR3 length: 12 residues. The germline V and J ends were trimmed by 3 bases and 2 bases, with 7 bases remaining between them. CDR1 and CDR2 (germline): GTSNPN, SVGIG (reference sequence). Here the CDR3 DNA reads TGTGCCTGGAGCGCAGGGAACTATGGCTACACCTTC. Translated, it gives CAWSAGNYGYTF.

This chain joins TRBV7-9 and TRBJ1-1, with TRBD1 as a possible D gene (6 bases). Trimming took off 11 bases at V and 1 base at J, with 14 bases between the two ends. Per the germline V gene, CDR1 is SEHNR and CDR2 is FQNEAQ (reference sequence). The CDR3 runs to 13 residues. CDR3 protein: CAHFRRGNTEAFF. The CDR3, as DNA: TGTGCCCATTTCCGCAGGGGGAACACTGAAGCTTTCTTT.

The chain uses TRBV30 and TRBJ2-7, with D tentatively TRBD1 (6 bases). There are 14 residues in the CDR3. V was trimmed by 1 base and J by 6 bases, leaving 16 bases between them. CDR1 and CDR2 (germline): GTSNPN, SVGIG (reference sequence). CDR3 region: CAWSGQAFWSEQYF. CDR3 coding DNA: TGTGCCTGGAGTGGACAGGCCTTTTGGTCCGAGCAGTACTTC.

This clone has more than one count but fewer than ten. The CDR3: CASSLGLGDQPQHF. The CDR3 bases are TGTGCCAGCAGCTTAGGGTTGGGCGATCAGCCCCAGCATTTT. The rearrangement links TRBV7-2 to TRBJ1-5; D is undetermined. This CDR3 spans 14 amino acids. The V gene's germline CDR1 is SGHTA and CDR2 FQGNSA. With 1 base removed from V and 5 bases from J, the gap between germline ends came to 9 bases.

This clone has a handful of counts. The V call is TRBV5-6, the J call TRBJ2-4; possible D gene TRBD1, 6 bases. CDR3 length: 16 amino acids. V gave up 0 bases and J gave up 0 bases, with 10 bases separating them. Per germline, CDR1 SGHDT and CDR2 YYEEEE. CDR3 sequence reads: CASSLEQGIAKNIQYF. The CDR3 coding sequence is TGTGCCAGCAGCTTGGAACAGGGCATAGCCAAAAACATTCAGTACTTC.

This clone showed up just once. CDR3 bases: TGTGCCAGCTCCTTGTTTCCCTACGAGCAGTACTTC. This translates into CASSLFPYEQYF. This chain joins TRBV18 and TRBJ2-7; D is uncertain. Germline assignment: CDR1 KGHSH and CDR2 LQKENI. CDR3 length: 12 residues. Trimming cost V 6 bases and J 2 bases, with 8 bases left between them.

This clone was observed a few times. The chain recombines TRBV7-8 with TRBJ2-1; possibly TRBD2 for D (5 bases). Trimming shortened V by 7 bases and J by 7 bases, and 26 bases separated the two germline ends. CDR3 size: 17 residues. CDR1 is SGHVS, CDR2 FQNEAQ, per germline. The CDR3 coding sequence is TGTGCCAGCAAAGGCCGGCTTGGAGCCGAGCGAGGGAATGAGCAGTTCTTC. It specifies CASKGRLGAERGNEQFF.

The chain uses TRBV18 and TRBJ2-3; the match to TRBD1 covers 10 bases. Trimming at V came to 3 bases and at J to 3 bases, leaving 6 bases not matched to a gene. Germline values: CDR1 KGHSH, CDR2 LQKENI. The CDR3 covers 16 residues. CDR3 nucleotides: TGTGCCAGCTCACCTCTCTCGGGACAGGGGACAGATACGCAGTATTTT. Translating it yields CASSPLSGQGTDTQYF.

This clone has just a few counts. This chain links TRBV2 with TRBJ2-5; possible D gene TRBD1, 6 bases. V gave up 3 bases and J gave up 0 bases, with 8 bases separating them. Germline V gives CDR1 SNHLY, CDR2 FYNNEI. The CDR3 has 14 amino acids. The DNA of the CDR3 is TGTGCCAGCAGTGACCGGACAGACCAAGAGACCCAGTACTTC. Translated: CASSDRTDQETQYF.

This clone was picked up a small number of times. The gene calls are TRBV30 and TRBJ1-2; TRBD1 agrees at 9 bases. The CDR3 runs 14 residues. CDR1 and CDR2 (germline): GTSNPN, SVGIG (reference sequence). V lost 3 bases, J lost 4 bases, and 6 bases stayed unmatched. CDR3 bases: TGTGCCTGGAGGAGGACAGGGGAATCCTATGGCTACACCTTC. Translated: CAWRRTGESYGYTF.